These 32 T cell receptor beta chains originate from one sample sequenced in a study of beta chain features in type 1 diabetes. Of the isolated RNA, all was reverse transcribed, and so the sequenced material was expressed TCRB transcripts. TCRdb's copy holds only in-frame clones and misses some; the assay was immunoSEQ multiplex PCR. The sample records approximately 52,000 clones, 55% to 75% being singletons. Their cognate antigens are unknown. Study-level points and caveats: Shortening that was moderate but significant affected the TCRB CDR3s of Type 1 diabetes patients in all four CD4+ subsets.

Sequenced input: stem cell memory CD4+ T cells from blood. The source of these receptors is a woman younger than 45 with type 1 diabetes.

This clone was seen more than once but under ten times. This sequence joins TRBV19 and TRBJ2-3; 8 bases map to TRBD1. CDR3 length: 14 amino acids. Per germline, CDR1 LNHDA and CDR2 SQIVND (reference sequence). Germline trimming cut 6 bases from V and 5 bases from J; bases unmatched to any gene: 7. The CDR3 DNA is TGTGCCAGTAGCCGGACAGGGCGTGGAGATACGCAGTATTTT. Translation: CASSRTGRGDTQYF.

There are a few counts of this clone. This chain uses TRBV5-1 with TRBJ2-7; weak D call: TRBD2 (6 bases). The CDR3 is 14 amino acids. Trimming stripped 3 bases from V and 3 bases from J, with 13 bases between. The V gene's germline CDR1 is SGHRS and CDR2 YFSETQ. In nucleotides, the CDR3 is TGCGCCAGCAGCTCAATGGACGGGAGCTACGAGCAGTACTTC. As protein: CASSSMDGSYEQYF.

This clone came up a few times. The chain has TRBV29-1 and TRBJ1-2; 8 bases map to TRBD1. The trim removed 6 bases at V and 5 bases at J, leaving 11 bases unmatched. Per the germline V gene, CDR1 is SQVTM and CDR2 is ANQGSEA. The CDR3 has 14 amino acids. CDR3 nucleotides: TGCAGCGTCTTTCTTGGACAGGGACGGTATGGCTACACCTTC. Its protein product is CSVFLGQGRYGYTF.

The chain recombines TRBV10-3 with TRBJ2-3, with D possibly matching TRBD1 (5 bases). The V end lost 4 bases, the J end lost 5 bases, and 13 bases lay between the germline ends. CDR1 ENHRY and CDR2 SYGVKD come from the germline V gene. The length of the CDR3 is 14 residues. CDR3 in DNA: TGTGCCATCAGTGCCTCCACAAGGGGAGATACGCAGTATTTT. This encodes CAISASTRGDTQYF.

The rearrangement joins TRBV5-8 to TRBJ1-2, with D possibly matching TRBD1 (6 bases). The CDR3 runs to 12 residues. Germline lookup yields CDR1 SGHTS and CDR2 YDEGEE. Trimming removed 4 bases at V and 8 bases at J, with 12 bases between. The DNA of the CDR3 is TGTGCCAGCAGCCTTGACAGGACCGGCTACACCTTC. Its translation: CASSLDRTGYTF.

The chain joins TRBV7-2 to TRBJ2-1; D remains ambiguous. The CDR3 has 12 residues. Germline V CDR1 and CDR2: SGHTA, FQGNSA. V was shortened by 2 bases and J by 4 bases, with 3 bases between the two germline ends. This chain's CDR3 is CASSLPYNEQFF. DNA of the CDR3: TGTGCCAGCAGCTTACCATACAATGAGCAGTTCTTC.

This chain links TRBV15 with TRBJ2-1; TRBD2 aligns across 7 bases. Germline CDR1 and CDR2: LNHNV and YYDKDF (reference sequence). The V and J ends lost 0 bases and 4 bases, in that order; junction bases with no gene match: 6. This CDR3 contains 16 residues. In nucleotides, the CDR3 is TGTGCCACCAGCAGAGAGACCGCGGGGGAATACAATGAGCAGTTCTTC. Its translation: CATSRETAGEYNEQFF.

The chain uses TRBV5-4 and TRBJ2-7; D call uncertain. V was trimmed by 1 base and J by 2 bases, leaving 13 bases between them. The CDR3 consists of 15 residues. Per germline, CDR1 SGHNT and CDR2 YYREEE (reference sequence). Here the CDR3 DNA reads TGTGCCAGCAGCTTGAAGAGCGTGCGAACCTACGAGCAGTACTTC. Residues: CASSLKSVRTYEQYF.

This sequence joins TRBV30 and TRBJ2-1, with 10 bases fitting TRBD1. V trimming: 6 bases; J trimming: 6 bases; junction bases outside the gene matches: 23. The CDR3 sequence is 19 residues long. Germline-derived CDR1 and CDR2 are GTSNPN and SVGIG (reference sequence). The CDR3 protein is CACFKPGQGSGGAGNEQFF. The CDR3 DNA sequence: TGTGCCTGTTTCAAACCGGGACAGGGGTCGGGAGGGGCGGGCAATGAGCAGTTCTTC.

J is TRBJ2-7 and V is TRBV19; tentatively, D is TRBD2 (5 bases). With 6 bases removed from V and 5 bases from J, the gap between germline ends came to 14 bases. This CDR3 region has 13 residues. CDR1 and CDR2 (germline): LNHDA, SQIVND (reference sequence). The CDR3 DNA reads TGTGCCAGTAGACCCTCCACTAGGGACGAGCAGTACTTC. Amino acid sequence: CASRPSTRDEQYF.

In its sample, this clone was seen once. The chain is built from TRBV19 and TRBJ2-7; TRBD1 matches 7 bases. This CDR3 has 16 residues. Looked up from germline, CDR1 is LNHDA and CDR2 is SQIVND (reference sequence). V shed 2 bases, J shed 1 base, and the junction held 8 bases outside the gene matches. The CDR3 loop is CASSIRAGTVSYEQYF. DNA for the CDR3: TGTGCCAGTAGTATACGTGCCGGGACAGTTTCCTACGAGCAGTACTTC.

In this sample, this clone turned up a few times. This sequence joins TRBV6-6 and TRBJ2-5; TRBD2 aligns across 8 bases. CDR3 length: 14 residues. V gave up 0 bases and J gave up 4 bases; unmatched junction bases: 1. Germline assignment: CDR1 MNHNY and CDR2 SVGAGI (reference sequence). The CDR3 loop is CASSYSAGGETQYF. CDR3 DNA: TGTGCCAGCAGTTACTCGGCGGGAGGAGAGACCCAGTACTTC.

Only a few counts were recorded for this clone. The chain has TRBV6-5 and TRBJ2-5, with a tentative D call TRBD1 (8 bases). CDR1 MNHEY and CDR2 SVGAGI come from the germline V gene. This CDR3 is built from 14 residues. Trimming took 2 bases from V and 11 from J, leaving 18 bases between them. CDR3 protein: CASSYTGGRELQYF. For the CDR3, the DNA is TGTGCCAGCAGTTACACAGGGGGGAGGGAATTGCAGTACTTC.

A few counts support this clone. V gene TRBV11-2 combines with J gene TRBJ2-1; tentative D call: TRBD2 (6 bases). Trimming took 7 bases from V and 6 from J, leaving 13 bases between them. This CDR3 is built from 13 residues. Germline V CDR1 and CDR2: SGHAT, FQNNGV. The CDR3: CASTPDYFNEQFF. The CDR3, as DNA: TGTGCCAGCACCCCGGACTATTTCAATGAGCAGTTCTTC.

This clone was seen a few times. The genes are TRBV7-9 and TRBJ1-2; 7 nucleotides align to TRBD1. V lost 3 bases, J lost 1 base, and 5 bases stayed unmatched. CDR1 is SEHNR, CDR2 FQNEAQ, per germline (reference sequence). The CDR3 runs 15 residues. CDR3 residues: CASSFYRGLNYGYTF. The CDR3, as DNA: TGTGCCAGCAGCTTTTACAGGGGACTTAACTATGGCTACACCTTC.

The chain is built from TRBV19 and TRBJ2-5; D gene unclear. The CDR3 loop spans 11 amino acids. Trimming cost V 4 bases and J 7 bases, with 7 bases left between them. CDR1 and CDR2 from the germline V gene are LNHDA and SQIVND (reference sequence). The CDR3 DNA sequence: TGTGCCAGTAGTAGGGCTGGGACCCAGTACTTC. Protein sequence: CASSRAGTQYF.

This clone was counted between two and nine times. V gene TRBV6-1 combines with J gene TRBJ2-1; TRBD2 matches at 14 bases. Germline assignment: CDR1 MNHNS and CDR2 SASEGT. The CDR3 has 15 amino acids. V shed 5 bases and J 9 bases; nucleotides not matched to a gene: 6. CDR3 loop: CASSTGTSGRSEQFF. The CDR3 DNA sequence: TGTGCCAGCAGTACCGGGACTAGCGGGAGAAGTGAGCAGTTCTTC.

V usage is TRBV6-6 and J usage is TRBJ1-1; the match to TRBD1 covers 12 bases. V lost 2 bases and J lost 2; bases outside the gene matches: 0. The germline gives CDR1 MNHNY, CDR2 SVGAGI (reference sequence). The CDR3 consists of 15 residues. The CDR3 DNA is TGTGCCAGCAGTTACGGGACAGGGGGCAACACTGAAGCTTTCTTT. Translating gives CASSYGTGGNTEAFF.

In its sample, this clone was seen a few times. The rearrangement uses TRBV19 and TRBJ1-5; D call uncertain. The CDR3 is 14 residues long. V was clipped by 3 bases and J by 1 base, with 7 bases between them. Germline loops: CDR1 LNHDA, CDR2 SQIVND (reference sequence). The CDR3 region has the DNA TGTGCCAGTAGTATGCAGAGGAGCAATCAGCCCCAGCATTTT. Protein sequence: CASSMQRSNQPQHF.

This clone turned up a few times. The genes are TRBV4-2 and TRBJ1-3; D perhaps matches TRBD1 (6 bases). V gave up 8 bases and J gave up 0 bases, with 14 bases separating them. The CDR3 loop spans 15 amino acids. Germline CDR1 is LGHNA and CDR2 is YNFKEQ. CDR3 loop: CASAGDSGSGNTIYF. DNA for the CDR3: TGTGCCAGCGCAGGGGATTCGGGCTCTGGAAACACCATATATTTT.

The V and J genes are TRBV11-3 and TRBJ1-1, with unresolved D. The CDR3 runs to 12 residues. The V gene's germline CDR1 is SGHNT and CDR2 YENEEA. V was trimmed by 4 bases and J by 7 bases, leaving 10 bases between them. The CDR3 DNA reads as TGTGCCAGCAGCTCGCTCTCAGGTGAAGCTTTCTTT. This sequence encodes CASSSLSGEAFF.

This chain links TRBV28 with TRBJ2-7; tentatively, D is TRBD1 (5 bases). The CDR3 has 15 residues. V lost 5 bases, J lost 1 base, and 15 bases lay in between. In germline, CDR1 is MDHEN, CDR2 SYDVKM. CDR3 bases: TGTGCCAGCAGTCAGTGGCAGGGCCCTTCCTACGAGCAGTACTTC. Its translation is CASSQWQGPSYEQYF.

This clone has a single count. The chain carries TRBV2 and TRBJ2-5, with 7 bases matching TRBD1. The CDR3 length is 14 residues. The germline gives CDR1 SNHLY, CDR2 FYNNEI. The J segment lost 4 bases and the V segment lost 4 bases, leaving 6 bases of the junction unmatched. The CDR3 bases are TGTGCCAGCAGTGCCCAAGGGGGCGGAGAGACCCAGTACTTC. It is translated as CASSAQGGGETQYF.

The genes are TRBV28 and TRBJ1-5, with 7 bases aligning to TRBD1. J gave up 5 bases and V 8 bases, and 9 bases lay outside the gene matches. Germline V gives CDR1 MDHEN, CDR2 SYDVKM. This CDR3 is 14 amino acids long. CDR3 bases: TGTGCCAGCTTCCCCGGGACAGCTTATCAGCCCCAGCATTTT. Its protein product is CASFPGTAYQPQHF.

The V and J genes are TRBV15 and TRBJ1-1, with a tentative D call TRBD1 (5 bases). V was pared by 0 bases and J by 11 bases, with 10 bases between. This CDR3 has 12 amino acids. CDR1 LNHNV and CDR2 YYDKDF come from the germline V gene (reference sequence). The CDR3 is CATSRDRQGAFF. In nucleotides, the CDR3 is TGTGCCACCAGCAGAGATCGTCAGGGTGCTTTCTTT. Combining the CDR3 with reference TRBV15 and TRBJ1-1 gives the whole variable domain DAMVIQNPRYQVTQFGKPVTLSCSQTLNHNVMYWYQQKSSQAPKLLFHYYDKDFNNEADTPDNFQSRRPNTSFCFLDIRSPGLGDTAMYLCATSRDRQGAFFGQGTRLTVV.

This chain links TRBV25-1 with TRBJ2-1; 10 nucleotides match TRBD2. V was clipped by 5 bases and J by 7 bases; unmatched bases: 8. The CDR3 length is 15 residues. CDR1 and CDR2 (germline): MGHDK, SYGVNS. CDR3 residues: CASSFAAGGPNEQFF. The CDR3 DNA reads TGTGCCAGCAGTTTTGCAGCGGGAGGGCCGAATGAGCAGTTCTTC.

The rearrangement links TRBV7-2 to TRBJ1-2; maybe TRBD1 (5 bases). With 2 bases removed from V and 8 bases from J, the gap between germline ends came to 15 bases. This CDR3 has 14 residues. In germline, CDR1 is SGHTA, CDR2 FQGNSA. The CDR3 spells CASSLRGQAPGYTF. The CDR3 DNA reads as TGTGCCAGCAGCTTAAGGGGCCAGGCTCCCGGCTACACCTTC.

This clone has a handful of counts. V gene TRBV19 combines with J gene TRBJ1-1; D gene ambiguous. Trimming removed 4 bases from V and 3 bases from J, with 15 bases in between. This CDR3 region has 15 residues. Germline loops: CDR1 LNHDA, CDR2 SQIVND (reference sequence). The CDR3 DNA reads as TGTGCCAGTAGTACCCTACACGGGATGGACACTGAAGCTTTCTTT. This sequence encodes CASSTLHGMDTEAFF.

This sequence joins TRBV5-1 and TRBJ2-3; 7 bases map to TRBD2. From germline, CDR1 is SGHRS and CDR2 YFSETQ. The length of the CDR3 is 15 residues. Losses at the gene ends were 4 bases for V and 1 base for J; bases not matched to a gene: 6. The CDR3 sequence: CASSEAGAGTDTQYF. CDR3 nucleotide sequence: TGCGCCAGCAGCGAGGCGGGAGCCGGCACAGATACGCAGTATTTT.

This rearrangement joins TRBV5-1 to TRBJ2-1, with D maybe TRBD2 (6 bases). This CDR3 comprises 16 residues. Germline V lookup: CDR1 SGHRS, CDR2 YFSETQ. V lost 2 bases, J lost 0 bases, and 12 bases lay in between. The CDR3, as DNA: TGCGCCAGCAGCTTAGTGGCCGGGAGCTCCTACAATGAGCAGTTCTTC. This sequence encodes CASSLVAGSSYNEQFF.

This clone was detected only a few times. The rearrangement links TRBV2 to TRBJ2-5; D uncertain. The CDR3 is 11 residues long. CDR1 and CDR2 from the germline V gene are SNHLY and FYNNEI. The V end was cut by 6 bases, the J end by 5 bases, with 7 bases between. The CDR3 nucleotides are TGTGCCAGCAGCGAACAGGAGACCCAGTACTTC. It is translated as CASSEQETQYF.

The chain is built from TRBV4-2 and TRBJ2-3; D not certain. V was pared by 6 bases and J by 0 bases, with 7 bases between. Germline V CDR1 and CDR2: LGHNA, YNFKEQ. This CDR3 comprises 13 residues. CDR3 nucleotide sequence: TGTGCCAGCAGGCAACCTAGCACAGATACGCAGTATTTT. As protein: CASRQPSTDTQYF.